The 14 T cell receptor beta chains reported below all come from one sample, sequenced in a study of blood T cells in healthy people across ages. A second PCR of 7 to 11 cycles used a sample-barcoded 5' primer and a J-beta primer mix. TCRdb analysed the 5' RACE reads with MiXCR anew, one entry per CDR3 protein. This sample has about 730,000 distinct CDR3 sequences, with roughly 47% found just once. The material sequenced was blood. The receptors derive from a woman aged 60 to 75 in good health.

This chain uses TRBV20-1 with TRBJ2-5; 7 positions agree with TRBD1. Per the germline V gene, CDR1 is DFQATT and CDR2 is SNEGSKA (reference sequence). CDR3 length: 13 amino acids. J gave up 2 bases and V 7 bases, and 7 bases lay outside the gene matches. The CDR3 loop reads CSVGGTAQETQYF. The CDR3 region has the DNA TGCAGTGTTGGTGGGACAGCTCAAGAGACCCAGTACTTC.

The chain recombines TRBV5-1 with TRBJ2-1; TRBD2 matches 12 bases. The CDR3 spans 15 residues. CDR1 and CDR2 (germline): SGHRS, YFSETQ. With 6 bases clipped from V and 2 bases from J, the junction kept 3 bases outside the gene matches. This CDR3 reads CASKASGGAYNEQFF. The CDR3 DNA sequence: TGCGCCAGCAAGGCTAGCGGGGGGGCCTACAATGAGCAGTTCTTC.

The rearrangement uses TRBV21-1 and TRBJ2-1; the table names TRBD1, a call not compared with the DNA. TRBV21-1 is recorded as a pseudogene. The CDR3 is 18 amino acids. CDR3 residues: CARRMRGAGTGAFNEQFF. The DNA of the CDR3 is TGTGCCAGGCGAATGAGGGGCGCCGGGACAGGGGCCTTTAATGAGCAGTTCTTC.

This clonotype has just a few counts. The chain carries TRBV6-5 and TRBJ2-3, with D perhaps given as TRBD1 or TRBD2 (6 bases each). CDR1 MNHEY and CDR2 SVGAGI come from the germline V gene. This CDR3 region has 15 residues. With 0 bases removed from V and 3 bases from J, the gap between germline ends came to 10 bases. The CDR3: CASSYSKGGTDTQYF. The DNA for the CDR3 is TGTGCCAGCAGTTACTCGAAGGGGGGAACAGATACGCAGTATTTT.

Only a few counts were recorded for this clonotype. The chain couples TRBV2 to TRBJ2-7; D is perhaps TRBD2 (7 bases). V was shortened by 2 bases and J by 0 bases, with 11 bases between the two germline ends. Per germline, CDR1 SNHLY and CDR2 FYNNEI. The CDR3 is 15 amino acids. CDR3 residues: CASSERGGSSYEQYF. The CDR3 nucleotides read TGTGCCAGCAGTGAAAGGGGGGGGAGCTCCTACGAGCAGTACTTC. The entire variable domain, with the rest obtained from reference TRBV2 and TRBJ2-7, is as follows: EPEVTQTPSHQVTQMGQEVILRCVPISNHLYFYWYRQILGQKVEFLVSFYNNEISEKSEIFDDQFSVERPDGSNFTLKIRSTKLEDSAMYFCASSERGGSSYEQYFGPGTRLTVT.

This clonotype was counted at least ten times. This rearrangement joins TRBV11-1 to TRBJ2-7; 9 nucleotides agree with TRBD1. Germline CDR1 SGHAT, CDR2 FQDESV (reference sequence). This CDR3 has 15 amino acids. V trimming: 6 bases; J trimming: 6 bases; junction bases outside the gene matches: 12. CDR3 in amino acids: CASRPTGGSGGEQYF. CDR3 bases: TGTGCCAGCAGACCTACAGGGGGCTCGGGTGGCGAGCAGTACTTC.

The V gene is TRBV20-1, the J gene TRBJ2-7; TRBD2 aligns across 14 bases. V shed 5 bases and J 6 bases; nucleotides not matched to a gene: 18. The CDR3 is made up of 18 amino acids. Germline V gene lookup returns CDR1 DFQATT and CDR2 SNEGSKA (reference sequence). The CDR3 DNA follows: TGCAGTGCTCCACCCGGGGGGACTAGCGGGAGAATAACGGGCGAGCAGTACTTC. Its translation is CSAPPGGTSGRITGEQYF.

V gene TRBV20-1 combines with J gene TRBJ2-1; D may be TRBD2 (6 bases). Germline V CDR1 and CDR2: DFQATT, SNEGSKA (reference sequence). The CDR3 totals 14 residues. V was trimmed by 5 bases and J by 6 bases, leaving 17 bases between them. CDR3 sequence: CSASAAGSGNEQFF. CDR3 coding DNA: TGCAGTGCTTCTGCGGCGGGATCGGGCAATGAGCAGTTCTTC.

The count of this clonotype is one. This rearrangement joins TRBV4-1 to TRBJ1-2; D is unclear. Germline loops: CDR1 MGHRA, CDR2 YSYEKL. The ends were cut back, 2 bases at V and 2 bases at J, with 9 bases in the middle. CDR3 length: 14 amino acids. The chain's CDR3 is CASSQYKENYGYTF. CDR3 DNA: TGCGCCAGCAGCCAATATAAGGAGAACTATGGCTACACCTTC.

This clonotype was seen a handful of times. The V call is TRBV30, the J call TRBJ2-3; D unresolved. The CDR3 covers 14 residues. Trimming left V 3 bases short and J 6 bases short, with 16 bases between. In germline, CDR1 is GTSNPN, CDR2 SVGIG (reference sequence). Written as DNA, the CDR3 is TGTGCCTGGAGCGAGAATGCCGTCATGGATACGCAGTATTTT. Translated, it gives CAWSENAVMDTQYF.

This clonotype was observed at least ten times. CDR3 residues: CSASLTSGSMYEQFF. As DNA, the CDR3 is TGCAGTGCTAGTTTAACTAGCGGGAGTATGTATGAGCAGTTCTTC. V is TRBV20-1 and J is TRBJ2-1; TRBD2 matches 11 bases. CDR1 is DFQATT, CDR2 SNEGSKA, per germline (reference sequence). This CDR3 contains 15 residues. The V and J ends lost 3 bases and 8 bases, in that order; junction bases with no gene match: 9.

This clonotype was seen many times. V gene TRBV20-1 combines with J gene TRBJ2-7; TRBD2 agrees at 8 bases. CDR1 is DFQATT, CDR2 SNEGSKA, per germline (reference sequence). The CDR3 is 12 amino acids. V gave up 3 bases and J gave up 4 bases; unmatched junction bases: 2. CDR3 nucleotides: TGCAGTGCTAGCGGGGGGGCTTACGAGCAGTACTTC. Encoded protein: CSASGGAYEQYF.

This clonotype was counted at least ten times. The chain combines TRBV12-3 or TRBV12-4 with TRBJ2-1; D may be TRBD2 (5 bases). Trimming cost V 6 bases and J 6 bases, with 15 bases left between them. CDR3 size: 14 residues. In DNA form, the CDR3 reads TGTGCCAGCAGCCACAGACCAAGCGGCAATGAGCAGTTCTTC. Protein: CASSHRPSGNEQFF.

Many counts were recorded for this clonotype. This rearrangement joins TRBV4-2 to TRBJ2-4, with 7 bases aligning to TRBD2. The CDR3 loop spans 17 amino acids. Germline trimming cut 1 base from V and 2 bases from J; bases unmatched to any gene: 8. CDR1 is LGHNA and CDR2 is YNFKEQ in the germline V gene. CDR3 amino acids: CASSQGVGGAPKNIQYF. CDR3 sequence (DNA): TGTGCCAGCAGCCAAGGGGTGGGAGGGGCACCCAAAAACATTCAGTACTTC.